This T cell receptor (beta chain) was obtained from a study of blood T cell repertoires in COVID-19. Study-level background: Whether acute or convalescent, the COVID-19 samples came from the United States, Italy and Spain. The cDNA or gDNA used as material had been derived from T cells, B-cell-depleted T cells, or PBMCs.

The authors' processing: Amplified reference gene primers provided the basis for estimating nucleated cell counts. Assay: immunoSEQ multiplex PCR; the TCRdb copy retains only in-frame clones and omits some. Clone size and V and J calls were adopted from that table, with D and trimming inferred from the DNA. The sample has about 480,000 clones, 89% seen once. Seattle's enrolled individuals joined amid active infection and were then monitored longitudinally. CDR1 MNHEY and CDR2 SMNVEV come from the germline V gene (reference sequence). The V gene lost 3 bases and the J gene lost 1 base, with 16 bases spanning the gap. This CDR3 is built from 16 residues.

The rearrangement links TRBV27 to TRBJ2-7; D might be TRBD1 (8 bases). Sequencing used peripheral blood. This sequence originates from a man between 18 and 29 years old with COVID-19, enrolled during active disease. The CDR3 DNA is TGTGCCAGCAGTTTCAGGGGGGGACAGGCGTCCTACGAGCAGTACTTC. Residues: CASSFRGGQASYEQYF.